The 18 T cell receptor beta chains listed next were all sequenced from one sample in a study of T cells in Graves' hyperthyroidism and ophthalmopathy. Researchers took RNA transcripts and amplified the TCR beta CDR3 regions from them. TCR CDR3 regions were first amplified by RT-PCR with HTBI primers. A single record per CDR3 protein comes from TCRdb applying MiXCR to the multiplex PCR reads. The sample lists fewer than 450,000 distinct CDR3 sequences, 11% to 15% occurring once. The source material was blood. Receptor source: a man in his fifties or sixties with Graves' ophthalmopathy.

V gene TRBV6-1 combines with J gene TRBJ1-3; D gene ambiguous. The V gene lost 5 bases and the J gene lost 0 bases, with 8 bases spanning the gap. From germline, CDR1 is MNHNS and CDR2 SASEGT. This CDR3 has 14 amino acids. Here the CDR3 reads CASSSTDSGNTIYF. CDR3 in DNA: TGTGCCAGCAGTTCAACAGACTCTGGAAACACCATATATTTT.

Many counts were recorded for this clonotype. The J gene is TRBJ1-5, the V gene TRBV12-3 or TRBV12-4; the D is unclear. This CDR3 contains 13 residues. Deletions cut 3 bases from V and 4 bases from J, with 7 bases between. The CDR3 sequence: CASSLKGNQPQHF. DNA for the CDR3: TGTGCCAGCAGTTTGAAAGGGAATCAGCCCCAGCATTTT.

This clonotype was counted between two and nine times. This rearrangement joins TRBV5-6 to TRBJ1-2, with 10 nucleotides matching TRBD1. V was clipped by 4 bases and J by 4 bases; unmatched bases: 4. The V gene's germline CDR1 is SGHDT and CDR2 YYEEEE. The CDR3 consists of 14 residues. The CDR3 nucleotides read TGTGCCAGCAGCGAGACAGGGGGCCTCTATGGCTACACCTTC. Translation: CASSETGGLYGYTF.

This clonotype was found many times. This chain joins TRBV30 and TRBJ1-1; no definite D call. The length of the CDR3 is 15 residues. The V gene lost 4 bases and the J gene lost 0 bases, with 15 bases spanning the gap. The germline V gene encodes CDR1 GTSNPN and CDR2 SVGIG (reference sequence). This CDR3 is CAWTPTPRMNTEAFF. DNA of the CDR3: TGTGCCTGGACCCCGACACCCCGAATGAACACTGAAGCTTTCTTT.

This clonotype was counted once. This may come from a read error, since a much larger clone is one base off. This chain joins TRBV29-1 and TRBJ1-4; D gene uncertain. Germline V gene lookup returns CDR1 SQVTM and CDR2 ANQGSEA. The CDR3 length is 14 residues. The CDR3 nucleotides are TGCAGCGTCGATGACGGTGCAACTAGTGAAAAACTGTTTTTT. It specifies CSVDDGATSEKLFF.

In its sample, this clonotype was seen many times. V is TRBV6-1 and J is TRBJ2-3, with TRBD2 matching over 10 bases. The CDR3 contains 16 residues. CDR1 and CDR2 from the germline V gene are MNHNS and SASEGT. With V trimmed by 5 bases and J by 1 base, 6 bases remained unmatched. Here the CDR3 reads CASSPHGLAGTDTQYF. Here the CDR3 DNA reads TGTGCCAGCAGTCCCCATGGACTAGCGGGCACAGATACGCAGTATTTT.

This clonotype appeared many times. The CDR3 region is CASSFSGANVLTF. CDR3 sequence (DNA): TGTGCCAGCAGCTTCTCTGGGGCCAACGTCCTGACTTTC. The genes are TRBV12-3 or TRBV12-4 and TRBJ2-6; D unresolved. V dropped 6 bases and J dropped 0 bases, with 3 bases sitting between them. This CDR3 has 13 amino acids.

V gene TRBV6-1 combines with J gene TRBJ1-6, with 9 bases fitting TRBD1. The J segment lost 5 bases and the V segment lost 5 bases, leaving 7 bases of the junction unmatched. Germline CDR1 is MNHNS and CDR2 is SASEGT. The CDR3 is made up of 16 amino acids. CDR3 loop: CASSRDRANHNSPLHF. In DNA, the CDR3 is TGTGCCAGCAGTAGGGACAGGGCGAACCATAATTCACCCCTCCACTTT.

This clonotype was seen at least ten times. The chain links TRBV3-1 to TRBJ2-7; a possible D gene is TRBD2 (5 bases). Germline V CDR1 and CDR2: LGHDT, YNNKEL (reference sequence). Trimming stripped 0 bases from V and 2 bases from J, with 20 bases between. The CDR3 covers 18 residues. CDR3 bases: TGTGCCAGCAGCCAAGAAGCTCGGGCAGGACTGTCGACCTACGAGCAGTACTTC. Translated, it gives CASSQEARAGLSTYEQYF.

This chain's CDR3 is CASSHEQGLNEKLFF. In DNA form, the CDR3 reads TGTGCCAGCAGCCACGAACAGGGGCTTAATGAAAAACTGTTTTTT. The genes are TRBV14 and TRBJ1-4, with 7 bases identical to TRBD1. CDR3 size: 15 residues. The J segment lost 4 bases and the V segment lost 3 bases, leaving 5 bases of the junction unmatched. Germline V gene lookup returns CDR1 SGHDN and CDR2 FVKESK. Drawing the rest from reference TRBV14 and TRBJ1-4, the complete variable domain is EAGVTQFPSHSVIEKGQTVTLRCDPISGHDNLYWYRRVMGKEIKFLLHFVKESKQDESGMPNNRFLAERTGGTYSTLKVQPAELEDSGVYFCASSHEQGLNEKLFFGSGTQLSVL.

This clonotype was found many times. The gene calls are TRBV7-8 and TRBJ2-7; D is ambiguous. V was trimmed by 0 bases and J by 3 bases, leaving 3 bases between them. The CDR3 sequence is 12 residues long. The germline V gene encodes CDR1 SGHVS and CDR2 FQNEAQ. The CDR3 DNA follows: TGTGCCAGCAGCTTAGCTGTCTACGAGCAGTACTTC. Its protein is CASSLAVYEQYF.

This clonotype was observed a handful of times. The chain has TRBV7-9 and TRBJ2-1; TRBD2 matches at 7 bases. V lost 7 bases to trimming and J lost 10 bases; unmatched junction nucleotides: 16. The CDR3 covers 15 residues. The germline V gene has CDR1 SEHNR and CDR2 FQNEAQ (reference sequence). This chain's CDR3 is CASILPGLRPGEQFF. CDR3 coding DNA: TGTGCCAGCATCCTTCCGGGACTACGCCCAGGCGAGCAGTTCTTC.

The sample holds many counts of this clonotype. The chain's CDR3 is CASSSPPAGVGEQYF. CDR3 nucleotides: TGTGCCAGCAGCTCCCCCCCGGCGGGAGTGGGCGAGCAGTACTTC. The genes are TRBV11-2 and TRBJ2-7; 7 bases agree with TRBD2. CDR1 is SGHAT and CDR2 is FQNNGV in the germline V gene. Trimming cost V 4 bases and J 6 bases; bases outside gene matches: 12. This CDR3 region has 15 residues.

The table lists this clonotype with a few counts. V and J are TRBV11-2 and TRBJ2-5; TRBD2 agrees at 13 bases. The CDR3 is 17 amino acids. CDR1 is SGHAT, CDR2 FQNNGV, per germline. V lost 4 bases and J lost 5; bases outside the gene matches: 10. The CDR3 coding sequence is TGTGCCAGCAGCTCAGGACTAGCGGGAGTCCTCCGGGAGACCCAGTACTTC. Protein product: CASSSGLAGVLRETQYF.

This clonotype was recorded a few times. The genes are TRBV14 and TRBJ1-4; 7 bases align to TRBD1. Trimming at V came to 2 bases and at J to 3 bases, leaving 3 bases not matched to a gene. The CDR3 loop spans 15 amino acids. CDR1 SGHDN and CDR2 FVKESK come from the germline V gene. The CDR3 DNA reads as TGTGCCAGCAGCCAAAGGACAGGCGCTAATGAAAAACTGTTTTTT. It encodes CASSQRTGANEKLFF.

This clonotype occurred many times. The chain links TRBV20-1 to TRBJ2-7, with no clear D. The V and J ends lost 4 bases and 3 bases respectively, with 19 bases between them. CDR3 length: 15 residues. Germline V gene sequence: CDR1 DFQATT, CDR2 SNEGSKA (reference sequence). Here the CDR3 reads CSAKPAKIRSYEQYF. CDR3 DNA: TGCAGTGCTAAACCTGCAAAAATAAGGAGCTACGAGCAGTACTTC.

This clonotype was detected many times. The rearrangement joins TRBV28 to TRBJ2-5; D is unclear. This CDR3 region has 13 residues. Trimming cost V 8 bases and J 0 bases, with 10 bases left between them. In germline, CDR1 is MDHEN, CDR2 SYDVKM. As DNA, the CDR3 is TGTGCCAGCTTCGACACGAACCAAGAGACCCAGTACTTC. Its protein is CASFDTNQETQYF.

This clonotype was counted ten times or more. The chain couples TRBV20-1 to TRBJ2-5; 12 bases match TRBD2. Germline values: CDR1 DFQATT, CDR2 SNEGSKA (reference sequence). The trim removed 6 bases at V and 3 bases at J, leaving 5 bases unmatched. This CDR3 spans 14 amino acids. The DNA for the CDR3 is TGCAGTGCCACCGGACTAGCGGGAAAAGAGACCCAGTACTTC. Residues: CSATGLAGKETQYF.